These 29 T cell receptor beta chains came from one sample sequenced in a study of cytomegalovirus exposure and HLA in healthy donors. The repertoire was sequenced with immunoSEQ multiplex PCR; TCRdb's copy has only in-frame clones and lacks some. Here the sample spans 120,000 to 150,000 clones, roughly 81% being singletons. The material sequenced was PBMCs. The receptors here all came from a woman in her twenties or thirties in good health and CMV-seronegative.

This chain links TRBV10-3 with TRBJ2-1; D not certain. The CDR3 length is 10 residues. V gave up 9 bases and J gave up 10 bases, with 10 bases separating them. Germline CDR1 and CDR2: ENHRY and SYGVKD. CDR3 nucleotide sequence: TGTGCCATTATTAACTGGGAGCAGTTCTTC. Its protein is CAIINWEQFF.

This clone is a singleton in its sample. The CDR3 is CASSEAGHIEQYF. The CDR3 nucleotides read TGTGCCAGCAGTGAGGCAGGACATATCGAGCAGTACTTC. The V call is TRBV6-1, the J call TRBJ2-7; TRBD1 is a possible D gene (5 bases). V was trimmed by 3 bases and J by 6 bases, leaving 12 bases between them. Germline lookup yields CDR1 MNHNS and CDR2 SASEGT. The CDR3 sequence is 13 residues long.

The J gene is TRBJ2-1, the V gene TRBV18; the match to TRBD1 covers 7 bases. J lost 7 bases, V lost 7 bases, and 13 bases had no gene match. The CDR3 length is 15 residues. CDR1 is KGHSH, CDR2 LQKENI, per germline. The CDR3 nucleotides read TGTGCCAGCTACGGACAGGCGGCGGTTGGGAATGAGCAGTTCTTC. Translation gives CASYGQAAVGNEQFF.

This clone has only one observation. The chain combines TRBV6-4 with TRBJ2-3, with 10 positions matching TRBD2. Looked up from germline, CDR1 is MRHNA and CDR2 is SNTAGT. The CDR3 is made up of 16 amino acids. V trimming: 4 bases; J trimming: 1 base; junction bases outside the gene matches: 5. The CDR3 region is CASSASGGAGTDTQYF. The CDR3 DNA follows: TGTGCCAGCAGTGCCAGCGGGGGGGCGGGCACAGATACGCAGTATTTT.

The chain combines TRBV4-1 with TRBJ1-2; perhaps TRBD1 as D (5 bases). CDR3 length equals 16 residues. V lost 3 bases and J 0 bases, leaving 14 bases between the germline ends. Looked up from germline, CDR1 is MGHRA and CDR2 is YSYEKL. CDR3 loop: CASSQIGTGANYGYTF. In DNA form, the CDR3 reads TGCGCCAGCAGCCAGATTGGGACGGGAGCTAACTATGGCTACACCTTC.

The rearrangement links TRBV12-5 to TRBJ2-7, with 8 bases fitting TRBD2. The CDR3 is 16 amino acids. After removal of 5 bases from V and 3 bases from J, the junction contained 12 bases not matched to a gene. Germline V CDR1 and CDR2: LGHNT, FRNRAP. The CDR3 coding sequence is TGTGCTAGTGGTGCGGGGGGCCCAACTAATATCTACGAGCAGTACTTC. Protein product: CASGAGGPTNIYEQYF.

The chain is built from TRBV7-8 and TRBJ1-2; the D is unclear. V was clipped by 2 bases and J by 3 bases, with 13 bases between them. Germline-derived CDR1 and CDR2 are SGHVS and FQNEAQ. This CDR3 comprises 15 residues. The CDR3: CASSLTAASDYGYTF. CDR3 bases: TGTGCCAGCAGCTTAACTGCCGCCTCGGACTATGGCTACACCTTC.

This sequence joins TRBV10-3 and TRBJ2-1; 8 positions match TRBD1. There are 15 residues in the CDR3. CDR1 and CDR2 from the germline V gene are ENHRY and SYGVKD. Trimming took 5 bases from V and 7 from J; bases not matched to a gene: 10. For the CDR3, the DNA is TGTGCCATCAGTAGGGGGACAGGACTTATTAATGAGCAGTTCTTC. It encodes CAISRGTGLINEQFF.

The chain joins TRBV19 to TRBJ2-2, with a possible D match to TRBD1 (6 bases). This CDR3 region has 15 residues. Germline CDR1 LNHDA, CDR2 SQIVND (reference sequence). V lost 10 bases and J 1 base, leaving 16 bases between the germline ends. In nucleotides, the CDR3 is TGTGCCACTTCCGCGTTGACAGGGAACACCGGGGAGCTGTTTTTT. Translated, it gives CATSALTGNTGELFF.

The chain uses TRBV6-1 and TRBJ2-7, with 7 bases matching TRBD1. From germline, CDR1 is MNHNS and CDR2 SASEGT. V lost 0 bases and J lost 8; bases outside the gene matches: 4. CDR3 size: 13 residues. The DNA of the CDR3 is TGTGCCAGCAGTGAAGCAGGACAGGACAAGCAGTACTTC. Translated: CASSEAGQDKQYF.

The sample holds many counts of this clone. Other DNA sequences of this sample code for an identical CDR3. This chain links TRBV6-4 with TRBJ1-1; D unresolved. Germline CDR1 is MRHNA and CDR2 is SNTAGT. The CDR3 totals 13 residues. Trimming stripped 5 bases from V and 0 bases from J, with 7 bases between. CDR3 DNA: TGTGCCAGCAGTAGGGAGATGAACACTGAAGCTTTCTTT. This encodes CASSREMNTEAFF.

This chain links TRBV7-9 with TRBJ2-2; 9 nucleotides line up with TRBD1. With 5 bases clipped from V and 5 bases from J, the junction kept 9 bases outside the gene matches. The CDR3 has 16 residues. Per germline, CDR1 SEHNR and CDR2 FQNEAQ (reference sequence). Written as DNA, the CDR3 is TGTGCCAGCAGCAAGCCGGGACAGGGTAGGACCGGGGAGCTGTTTTTT. Amino acids: CASSKPGQGRTGELFF.

This clone was recorded a few times. The chain carries TRBV10-3 and TRBJ2-7, with 7 bases matching TRBD2. The length of the CDR3 is 13 residues. The germline V gene encodes CDR1 ENHRY and CDR2 SYGVKD. After removal of 4 bases from V and 5 bases from J, the junction contained 5 bases not matched to a gene. DNA of the CDR3: TGTGCCATCAGTGGGTTCGGGAGGCACGAGCAGTACTTC. Amino acids: CAISGFGRHEQYF.

The chain joins TRBV9 to TRBJ2-3, with 8 bases identical to TRBD2. Germline CDR1 is SGDLS and CDR2 is YYNGEE. Trimming at V came to 0 bases and at J to 1 base, leaving 7 bases not matched to a gene. This CDR3 has 17 residues. The CDR3 region is CASSVAPRRGGTDTQYF. The CDR3 DNA sequence: TGTGCCAGCAGCGTAGCTCCCCGGCGGGGGGGCACAGATACGCAGTATTTT.

The chain couples TRBV18 to TRBJ2-5; unclear D gene. This CDR3 comprises 13 residues. Germline V gives CDR1 KGHSH, CDR2 LQKENI. V was pared by 3 bases and J by 2 bases, with 7 bases between. The CDR3, as DNA: TGTGCCAGCTCACCCCTCTATCAAGAGACCCAGTACTTC. It yields the protein CASSPLYQETQYF.

The V and J genes are TRBV11-2 and TRBJ1-1, with 9 bases that match TRBD1. Trimming took 1 base from V and 1 from J; bases not matched to a gene: 1. In germline, CDR1 is SGHAT, CDR2 FQNNGV. This CDR3 has 15 amino acids. The CDR3 sequence: CASSLGGQGNTEAFF. CDR3 in DNA: TGTGCCAGCAGCTTAGGGGGACAGGGGAACACTGAAGCTTTCTTT.

This chain uses TRBV7-9 with TRBJ2-1, with TRBD1 matching over 10 bases. Germline CDR1 reads SEHNR; CDR2 reads FQNEAQ (reference sequence). The CDR3 runs to 14 residues. J was trimmed by 7 bases and V by 3 bases; bases with no gene match: 3. CDR3 region: CASSLGQGRNEQFF. CDR3 coding DNA: TGTGCCAGCAGCTTGGGACAGGGGAGAAATGAGCAGTTCTTC.

This rearrangement joins TRBV15 to TRBJ1-5, with 11 positions matching TRBD1. Germline V gene data show CDR1 as LNHNV and CDR2 as YYDKDF (reference sequence). V shed 1 base, J shed 11 bases, and the junction held 7 bases outside the gene matches. This CDR3 region has 15 residues. The CDR3 is CATSRALGQGVSQHF. CDR3 DNA: TGTGCCACCAGCAGAGCCCTGGGACAGGGGGTTTCCCAGCATTTT.

V and J are TRBV28 and TRBJ1-6; a weak D match, TRBD1 (5 bases). Trimming took off 6 bases at V and 0 bases at J, with 9 bases between the two ends. Looked up from germline, CDR1 is MDHEN and CDR2 is SYDVKM. The CDR3 has 15 residues. The CDR3 spells CASSRQSSYNSPLHF. The CDR3 bases are TGTGCCAGCAGCCGACAGAGCTCCTATAATTCACCCCTCCACTTT.

V usage is TRBV6-6 and J usage is TRBJ2-3; D is perhaps TRBD1 (6 bases). The CDR3 has 14 residues. The V gene's germline CDR1 is MNHNY and CDR2 SVGAGI (reference sequence). V lost 7 bases, J lost 1 base, and 12 bases lay in between. CDR3 region: CASTTGSGTDTQYF. As DNA, the CDR3 is TGTGCCAGCACCACAGGGTCGGGCACAGATACGCAGTATTTT.

CDR3 nucleotides: TGTGCCAGCAGTGGGGTGGGGGCAGAGACCCAGTACTTC. It encodes CASSGVGAETQYF. The chain links TRBV2 to TRBJ2-5; possibly TRBD1 for D (6 bases). Germline V gene sequence: CDR1 SNHLY, CDR2 FYNNEI. Trimming left V 4 bases short and J 4 bases short, with 10 bases between. This CDR3 has 13 amino acids.

This chain joins TRBV4-2 and TRBJ1-4, with 8 positions matching TRBD1. This CDR3 has 17 residues. CDR1 and CDR2 (germline): LGHNA, YNFKEQ. J gave up 8 bases and V 4 bases, and 15 bases lay outside the gene matches. The CDR3 sequence is CASSLRQGSKGLEKLFF. In DNA, the CDR3 is TGTGCCAGCAGCCTTAGACAGGGGTCGAAGGGTCTAGAAAAACTGTTTTTT.

As for this clone: Other DNA sequences in this sample translate to the same CDR3. The genes are TRBV7-2 and TRBJ1-2; perhaps TRBD1 as D (6 bases). This CDR3 comprises 13 residues. Germline V gene data show CDR1 as SGHTA and CDR2 as FQGNSA. The V gene lost 5 bases and the J gene lost 2 bases, with 9 bases spanning the gap. The CDR3 protein is CASSPDSNYGYTF. In nucleotides, the CDR3 is TGTGCCAGCAGCCCGGACAGCAACTATGGCTACACCTTC. Together with reference TRBV7-2 and TRBJ1-2, the CDR3 gives the full variable domain: GAGVSQSPSNKVTEKGKDVELRCDPISGHTALYWYRQSLGQGLEFLIYFQGNSAPDKSGLPSDRFSAERTGGSVSTLTIQRTQQEDSAVYLCASSPDSNYGYTFGSGTRLTVV.

This chain connects TRBV6-6 to TRBJ1-1, with unresolved D. This CDR3 has 15 residues. The germline V and J ends were trimmed by 0 bases and 5 bases, with 13 bases remaining between them. CDR1 MNHNY and CDR2 SVGAGI come from the germline V gene (reference sequence). The CDR3 nucleotides are TGTGCCAGCAGTTACTCCATCCCCCCGGGGACTGAAGCTTTCTTT. Translated: CASSYSIPPGTEAFF.

The count of this clone is one. The same CDR3 arises from other DNA sequences in this sample as well. The chain couples TRBV19 to TRBJ1-1, with D possibly being TRBD1 (5 bases). V was pared by 3 bases and J by 2 bases, with 10 bases between. The CDR3 spans 14 residues. The V gene's germline CDR1 is LNHDA and CDR2 SQIVND (reference sequence). CDR3 protein: CASSMRGINTEAFF. The CDR3 DNA follows: TGTGCCAGTAGTATGCGGGGGATCAACACTGAAGCTTTCTTT.

This clone was recorded only once. DNA for the CDR3: TGCGCCAGCAGGGATACAGGGGCCCAAGAGACCCAGTACTTC. It translates to CASRDTGAQETQYF. This rearrangement joins TRBV5-1 to TRBJ2-5, with 7 positions matching TRBD1. The length of the CDR3 is 14 residues. CDR1 SGHRS and CDR2 YFSETQ come from the germline V gene. V was clipped by 5 bases and J by 1 base; unmatched bases: 5.

The chain links TRBV4-2 to TRBJ1-2, with D uncertain. V was shortened by 1 base and J by 6 bases, with 15 bases between the two germline ends. CDR3 length: 15 amino acids. Germline CDR1 is LGHNA and CDR2 is YNFKEQ. DNA of the CDR3: TGTGCCAGCAGCCAAGTATCCGGGGTTGCGAATGGCTACACCTTC. This translates into CASSQVSGVANGYTF.

The chain recombines TRBV18 with TRBJ2-5, with 7 bases fitting TRBD1. After removal of 3 bases from V and 2 bases from J, the junction contained 6 bases not matched to a gene. The CDR3 covers 15 residues. Germline CDR1 and CDR2: KGHSH and LQKENI. The DNA of the CDR3 is TGTGCCAGCTCACCCCGGACAGGCACTCAAGAGACCCAGTACTTC. Translated, it gives CASSPRTGTQETQYF. Complete variable domain (other parts from reference TRBV18 and TRBJ2-5): NAGVMQNPRHLVRRRGQEARLRCSPMKGHSHVYWYRQLPEEGLKFMVYLQKENIIDESGMPKERFSAEFPKEGPSILRIQQVVRGDSAAYFCASSPRTGTQETQYFGPGTRLLVL.

This clone appeared once. This chain connects TRBV7-9 to TRBJ1-1; tentative D call: TRBD1 (6 bases). CDR3 length equals 15 residues. The ends were cut back, 2 bases at V and 1 base at J, with 11 bases in the middle. Germline V gene data show CDR1 as SEHNR and CDR2 as FQNEAQ (reference sequence). The DNA of the CDR3 is TGTGCCAGCAGCTTATCGCAGGGGTGGAACACTGAAGCTTTCTTT. This codes for CASSLSQGWNTEAFF.